The clone carrying this T cell receptor beta chain was detected once. The source of the sample is a study of T cell repertoires in cytomegalovirus infection. About the study: Shared public TCR beta signatures pointed to both CMV infection and a matching HLA type.

The CDR3 has 15 amino acids. Germline CDR1 is DFQATT and CDR2 is SNEGSKA (reference sequence). V lost 7 bases, J lost 3 bases, and 19 bases lay in between. Using its own MiXCR run on the reads, TCRdb lists one record per CDR3 protein. Of around 290,000 distinct CDR3 sequences listed, over 20% are singletons. The sequence derives from a human donor in good health (CMV status not recorded). Some clones in this sample may be carry-over from other donors' samples. The chain joins TRBV20-1 to TRBJ2-1; D tentatively reads TRBD1 or TRBD2 (5 bases each). Input material: PBMCs. CDR3 nucleotides: TGCAGTGTCGACGGCGCCAGGGAGAACTACAATGAGCAGTTCTTC. Protein: CSVDGARENYNEQFF.